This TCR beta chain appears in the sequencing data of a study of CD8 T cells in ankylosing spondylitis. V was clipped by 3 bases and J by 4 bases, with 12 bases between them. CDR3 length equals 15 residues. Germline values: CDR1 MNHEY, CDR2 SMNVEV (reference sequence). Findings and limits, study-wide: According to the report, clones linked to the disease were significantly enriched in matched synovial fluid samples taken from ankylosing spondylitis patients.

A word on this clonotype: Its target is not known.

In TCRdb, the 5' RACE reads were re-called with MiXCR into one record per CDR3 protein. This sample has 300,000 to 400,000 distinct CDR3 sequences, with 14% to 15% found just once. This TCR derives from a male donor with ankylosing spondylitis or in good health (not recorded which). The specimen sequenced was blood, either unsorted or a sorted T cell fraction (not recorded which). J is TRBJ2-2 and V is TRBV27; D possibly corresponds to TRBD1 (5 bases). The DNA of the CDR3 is TGTGCCAGCAGTTTGTCGATGCAGGGCACCGGGGAGCTGTTTTTT. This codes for CASSLSMQGTGELFF.